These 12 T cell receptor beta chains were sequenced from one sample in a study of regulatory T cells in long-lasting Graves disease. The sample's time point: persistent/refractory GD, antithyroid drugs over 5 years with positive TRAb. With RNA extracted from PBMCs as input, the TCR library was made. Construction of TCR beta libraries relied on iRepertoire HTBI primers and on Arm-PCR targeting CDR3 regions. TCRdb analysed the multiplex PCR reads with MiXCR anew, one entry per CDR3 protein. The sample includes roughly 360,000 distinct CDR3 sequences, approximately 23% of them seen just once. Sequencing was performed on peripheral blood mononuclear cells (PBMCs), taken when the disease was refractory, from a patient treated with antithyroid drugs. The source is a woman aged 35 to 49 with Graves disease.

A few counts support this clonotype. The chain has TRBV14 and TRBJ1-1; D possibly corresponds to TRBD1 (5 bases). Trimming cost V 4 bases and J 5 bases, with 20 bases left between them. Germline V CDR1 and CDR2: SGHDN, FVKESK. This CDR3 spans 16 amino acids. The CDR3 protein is CASSPTRGVFGTEAFF. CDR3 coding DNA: TGTGCCAGCAGCCCTACCCGGGGGGTTTTCGGAACTGAAGCTTTCTTT.

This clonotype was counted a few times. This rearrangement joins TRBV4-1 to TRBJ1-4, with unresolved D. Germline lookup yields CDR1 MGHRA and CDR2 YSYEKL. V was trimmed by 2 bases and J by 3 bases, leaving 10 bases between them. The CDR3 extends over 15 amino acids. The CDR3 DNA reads TGCGCCAGCAGCCAATCGGGCATAGCTAATGAAAAACTGTTTTTT. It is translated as CASSQSGIANEKLFF.

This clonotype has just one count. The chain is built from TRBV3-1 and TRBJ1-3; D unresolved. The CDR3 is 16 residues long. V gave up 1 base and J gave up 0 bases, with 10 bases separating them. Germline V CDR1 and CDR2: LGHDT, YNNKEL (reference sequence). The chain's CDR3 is CASSQVFQSSGNTIYF. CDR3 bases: TGTGCCAGCAGCCAAGTTTTTCAGAGCTCTGGAAACACCATATATTTT.

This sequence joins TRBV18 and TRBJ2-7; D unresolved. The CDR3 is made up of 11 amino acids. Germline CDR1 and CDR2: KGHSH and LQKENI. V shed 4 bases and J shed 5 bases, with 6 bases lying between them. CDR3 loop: CASSRKHEQYF. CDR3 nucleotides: TGTGCCAGCTCACGGAAGCACGAGCAGTACTTC.

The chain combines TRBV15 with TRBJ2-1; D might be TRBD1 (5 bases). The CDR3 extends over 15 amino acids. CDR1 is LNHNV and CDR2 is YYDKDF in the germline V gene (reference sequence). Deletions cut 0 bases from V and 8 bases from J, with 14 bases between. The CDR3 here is CATSRDGARVDEQFF. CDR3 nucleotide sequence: TGTGCCACCAGCAGAGATGGGGCCCGAGTGGATGAGCAGTTCTTC.

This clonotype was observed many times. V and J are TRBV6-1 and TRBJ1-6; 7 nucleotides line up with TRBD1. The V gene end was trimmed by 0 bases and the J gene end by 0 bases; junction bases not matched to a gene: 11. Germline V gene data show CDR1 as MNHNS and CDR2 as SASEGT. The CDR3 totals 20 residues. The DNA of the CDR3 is TGTGCCAGCAGTGAAGCTCACAACAGGGGATTAAGCTCCTATAATTCACCCCTCCACTTT. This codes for CASSEAHNRGLSSYNSPLHF.

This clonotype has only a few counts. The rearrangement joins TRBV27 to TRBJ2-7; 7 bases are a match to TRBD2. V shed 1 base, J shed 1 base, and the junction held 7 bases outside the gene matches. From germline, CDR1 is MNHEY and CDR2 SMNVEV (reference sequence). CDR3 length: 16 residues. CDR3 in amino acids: CASSLFAGVSSYEQYF. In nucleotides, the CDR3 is TGTGCCAGCAGTTTATTTGCGGGAGTGAGTTCCTACGAGCAGTACTTC.

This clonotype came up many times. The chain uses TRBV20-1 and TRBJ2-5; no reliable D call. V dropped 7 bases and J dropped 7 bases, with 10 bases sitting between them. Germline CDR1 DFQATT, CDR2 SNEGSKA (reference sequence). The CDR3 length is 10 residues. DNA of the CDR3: TGCAGTGTTGATTGGGGGACCCAGTACTTC. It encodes CSVDWGTQYF.

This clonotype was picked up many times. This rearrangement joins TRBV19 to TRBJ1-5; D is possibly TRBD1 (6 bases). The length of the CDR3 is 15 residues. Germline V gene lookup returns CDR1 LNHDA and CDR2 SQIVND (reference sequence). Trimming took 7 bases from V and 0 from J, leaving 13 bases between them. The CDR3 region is CASKTGRNSNQPQHF. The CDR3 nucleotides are TGTGCCAGTAAAACAGGGAGGAATAGCAATCAGCCCCAGCATTTT.

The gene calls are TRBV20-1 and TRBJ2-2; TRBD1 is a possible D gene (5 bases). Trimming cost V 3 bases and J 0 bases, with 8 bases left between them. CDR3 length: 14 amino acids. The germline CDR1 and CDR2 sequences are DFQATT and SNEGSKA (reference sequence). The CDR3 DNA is TGCAGTGCTAGGACAGAAACGAACACCGGGGAGCTGTTTTTT. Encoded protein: CSARTETNTGELFF.

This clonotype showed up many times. CDR3 amino acids: CSVRGRSGGATEAFF. As DNA, the CDR3 is TGCAGCGTCAGGGGCAGATCGGGAGGGGCCACTGAAGCTTTCTTT. V is TRBV29-1 and J is TRBJ1-1; perhaps TRBD1 as D (6 bases). V was trimmed by 6 bases and J by 4 bases, leaving 21 bases between them. The germline V gene encodes CDR1 SQVTM and CDR2 ANQGSEA. This CDR3 region has 15 residues.

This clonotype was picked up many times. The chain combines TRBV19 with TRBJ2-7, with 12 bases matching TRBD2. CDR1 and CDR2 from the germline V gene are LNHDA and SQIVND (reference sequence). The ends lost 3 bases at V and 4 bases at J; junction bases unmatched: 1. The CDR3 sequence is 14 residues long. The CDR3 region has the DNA TGTGCCAGTAGTATGACTAGCGGGAGTTACGAGCAGTACTTC. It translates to CASSMTSGSYEQYF.